Presented here are 13 T cell receptor beta chains from one specimen sequenced in a study of response to subunit inactivated influenza vaccine. Each CDR3 protein is one row after TCRdb ran MiXCR on the RT-PCR reads. The repertoire consists of 860,000 or so distinct CDR3 sequences, with around 20% occurring once and the leading ten covering 9.5% to 13%. Material: PBMCs from blood, obtained about 5 days after vaccination. Receptors originate from a man aged 45-65 years who received an inactivated influenza vaccine.

This clonotype showed up many times. CDR3 sequence reads: CASSPTGTPSYEQYF. DNA for the CDR3: TGTGCCAGCTCACCGACAGGGACCCCTTCCTACGAGCAGTACTTC. The gene calls are TRBV18 and TRBJ2-7; the match to TRBD1 covers 7 bases. Per the germline V gene, CDR1 is KGHSH and CDR2 is LQKENI. J lost 1 base, V lost 3 bases, and 6 bases had no gene match. The CDR3 has 15 amino acids.

The chain recombines TRBV7-2 with TRBJ1-6; the D is unclear. Trimming removed 5 bases at V and 0 bases at J, with 11 bases between. CDR1 and CDR2 from the germline V gene are SGHTA and FQGNSA. This CDR3 has 16 residues. This CDR3 reads CASSRVFSSYNSPLHF. The CDR3 nucleotides are TGTGCCAGCAGCAGGGTTTTTAGCTCCTATAATTCACCCCTCCACTTT.

This clonotype was recorded a few times. The V gene is TRBV7-2, the J gene TRBJ2-1, with 7 bases fitting TRBD2. The CDR3 totals 14 residues. The junction had 5 bases not matched to a gene; V was cut back by 5 bases and J by 4 bases. The germline gives CDR1 SGHTA, CDR2 FQGNSA. CDR3 protein: CASSREVSYNEQFF. The CDR3 DNA is TGTGCCAGCAGCCGGGAGGTCAGTTACAATGAGCAGTTCTTC.

The V gene is TRBV10-3, the J gene TRBJ1-1; 12 bases map to TRBD1. Looked up from germline, CDR1 is ENHRY and CDR2 is SYGVKD. V lost 0 bases to trimming and J lost 1 base; unmatched junction nucleotides: 3. The length of the CDR3 is 17 residues. This CDR3 is CAISESGTGGGNTEAFF. The CDR3 DNA is TGTGCCATCAGTGAGTCGGGGACAGGGGGCGGGAACACTGAAGCTTTCTTT.

This clonotype was picked up many times. The chain is built from TRBV7-2 and TRBJ2-3; no reliable D call. This CDR3 contains 11 residues. Trimming pared 2 bases from V and 6 bases from J, leaving 3 bases between. Germline-derived CDR1 and CDR2 are SGHTA and FQGNSA. DNA of the CDR3: TGTGCCAGCAGCTTAATGGATACGCAGTATTTT. Protein product: CASSLMDTQYF.

V is TRBV6-5 and J is TRBJ2-3; TRBD2 agrees at 11 bases. Germline values: CDR1 MNHEY, CDR2 SVGAGI. The trim removed 2 bases at V and 3 bases at J, leaving 4 bases unmatched. The CDR3 is 16 residues long. Here the CDR3 reads CASSYTGTSGTDTQYF. CDR3 coding DNA: TGTGCCAGCAGTTACACCGGGACTAGCGGTACAGATACGCAGTATTTT.

In its sample, this clonotype was seen a few times. The chain couples TRBV5-1 to TRBJ1-4, with a tentative D call TRBD1 (5 bases). The length of the CDR3 is 14 residues. With 4 bases removed from V and 8 bases from J, the gap between germline ends came to 15 bases. The germline V gene encodes CDR1 SGHRS and CDR2 YFSETQ. As DNA, the CDR3 is TGCGCCAGCAGCACCCAGGGAGATTCGGAAAAACTGTTTTTT. This gives the protein CASSTQGDSEKLFF. Supplemented by reference TRBV5-1 and TRBJ1-4, the full variable domain reads KAGVTQTPRYLIKTRGQQVTLSCSPISGHRSVSWYQQTPGQGLQFLFEYFSETQRNKGNFPGRFSGRQFSNSRSEMNVSTLELGDSALYLCASSTQGDSEKLFFGSGTQLSVL.

This rearrangement joins TRBV24-1 to TRBJ2-3; 9 bases agree with TRBD2. Germline CDR1 and CDR2: KGHDR and SFDVKD. J lost 6 bases, V lost 1 base, and 13 bases had no gene match. The CDR3 runs 18 residues. Here the CDR3 DNA reads TGTGCCACCAGTGATTTTTTGGGACCTGGACTAGCGATGGATACGCAGTATTTT. Residues: CATSDFLGPGLAMDTQYF.

This clonotype has a count of ten or more. V and J are TRBV4-3 and TRBJ2-7; D call uncertain. This CDR3 is built from 15 residues. Trimming shortened V by 0 bases and J by 1 base, and 10 bases separated the two germline ends. Germline V gene sequence: CDR1 LGHNA, CDR2 YSLEER. The CDR3: CASSQESARSYEQYF. The DNA for the CDR3 is TGCGCCAGCAGCCAAGAATCGGCCCGGTCCTACGAGCAGTACTTC.

The chain is built from TRBV6-2 or TRBV6-3 and TRBJ2-7, with D possibly matching TRBD2 (6 bases). Trimming pared 5 bases from V and 2 bases from J, leaving 13 bases between. CDR1 and CDR2 from the germline V gene are MNHEY and SVGEGT. This CDR3 contains 14 residues. The CDR3 region is CASSAGRYAYEQYF. For the CDR3, the DNA is TGTGCCAGCAGTGCGGGACGGTACGCCTACGAGCAGTACTTC.

The table lists this clonotype with a few counts. The genes are TRBV15 and TRBJ2-3; no clear D. Germline V gives CDR1 LNHNV, CDR2 YYDKDF (reference sequence). This CDR3 has 16 amino acids. The V end was cut by 0 bases, the J end by 4 bases, with 14 bases between. The CDR3 sequence: CATSRDRVAVADTQYF. CDR3 coding DNA: TGTGCCACCAGCAGAGATAGAGTAGCCGTGGCAGATACGCAGTATTTT.

To note about this clonotype: An end of the junction does not agree with germline; a read error may underlie this. The genes are TRBV2 and TRBJ1-6; 8 positions agree with TRBD1. CDR1 and CDR2 (germline): SNHLY, FYNNEI. The CDR3 is 13 amino acids. CDR3 in amino acids: CAGSRGPDSPLHF. CDR3 nucleotide sequence: TGTGCCGGCAGCAGGGGGCCAGATTCACCCCTCCACTTT.

This clonotype has only a few counts. The chain couples TRBV4-3 to TRBJ2-7; D gene unclear. Germline lookup yields CDR1 LGHNA and CDR2 YSLEER. CDR3 length: 14 amino acids. V lost 0 bases and J 4 bases, leaving 10 bases between the germline ends. CDR3 in DNA: TGCGCCAGCAGCCAAGACCCAGGCGGATACGAGCAGTACTTC. Translation: CASSQDPGGYEQYF.